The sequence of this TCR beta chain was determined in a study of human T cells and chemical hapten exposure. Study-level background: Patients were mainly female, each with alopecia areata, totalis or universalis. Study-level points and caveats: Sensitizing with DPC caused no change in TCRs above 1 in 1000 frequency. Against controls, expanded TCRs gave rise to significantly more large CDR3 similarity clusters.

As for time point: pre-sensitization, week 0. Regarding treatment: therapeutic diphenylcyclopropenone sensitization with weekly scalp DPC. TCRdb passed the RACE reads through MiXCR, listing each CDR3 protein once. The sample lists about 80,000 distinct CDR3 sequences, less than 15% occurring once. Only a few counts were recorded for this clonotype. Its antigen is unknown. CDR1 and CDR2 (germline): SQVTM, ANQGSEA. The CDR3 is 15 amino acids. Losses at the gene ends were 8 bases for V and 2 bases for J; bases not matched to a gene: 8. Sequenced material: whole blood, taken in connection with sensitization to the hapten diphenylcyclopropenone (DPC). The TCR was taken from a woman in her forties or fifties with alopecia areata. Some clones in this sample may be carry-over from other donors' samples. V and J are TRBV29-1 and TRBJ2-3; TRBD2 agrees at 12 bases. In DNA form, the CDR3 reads TGCAGCATACCGGGACTAGCGGGCCACACAGATACGCAGTATTTT. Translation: CSIPGLAGHTDTQYF.